This entry lists 20 T cell receptor beta chains sequenced from one sample in a study of blood T cell repertoires in COVID-19. TCRdb's copy holds only in-frame clones and misses some; the assay was immunoSEQ multiplex PCR. In the table there are 300,000 to 450,000 clones, approximately 90% of which are singletons. The specimen was PBMCs or T cells enriched from blood (not recorded which). The receptor set was obtained from a woman aged 18-29 years who had recovered from COVID-19.

This sequence joins TRBV30 and TRBJ1-6, with TRBD1 matching 8 bases. The CDR3 sequence is 14 residues long. Germline V gives CDR1 GTSNPN, CDR2 SVGIG (reference sequence). With V trimmed by 2 bases and J by 7 bases, 4 bases remained unmatched. CDR3 amino acids: CAWSNTGGNSPLHF. CDR3 coding DNA: TGTGCCTGGAGTAACACAGGGGGAAATTCACCCCTCCACTTT.

This rearrangement joins TRBV4-3 to TRBJ2-7; the match to TRBD2 covers 9 bases. J was trimmed by 7 bases and V by 1 base; bases with no gene match: 5. This CDR3 has 14 residues. CDR1 is LGHNA and CDR2 is YSLEER in the germline V gene. The CDR3 nucleotides read TGCGCCAGCAGCCAAGTGGGGCTAGCGGGGGAGCAGTACTTC. It is translated as CASSQVGLAGEQYF.

This sequence joins TRBV25-1 and TRBJ2-7; possibly TRBD2 for D (5 bases). This CDR3 comprises 16 residues. Germline V lookup: CDR1 MGHDK, CDR2 SYGVNS. V was trimmed by 3 bases and J by 2 bases, leaving 17 bases between them. The CDR3 DNA is TGTGCCAGCAGTGAGCGGCTGGGAGAGAAAGCCTACGAGCAGTACTTC. The encoded protein is CASSERLGEKAYEQYF.

The chain combines TRBV7-8 with TRBJ2-5, with TRBD2 matching over 13 bases. V lost 2 bases and J lost 3; bases outside the gene matches: 9. This CDR3 region has 18 residues. The germline CDR1 and CDR2 sequences are SGHVS and FQNEAQ. The CDR3 coding sequence is TGTGCCAGCAGCTTACAGGTGTTCGGACTAGCGGGGGAAGAGACCCAGTACTTC. Translating gives CASSLQVFGLAGEETQYF.

The rearrangement uses TRBV5-1 and TRBJ2-3; a weak D match, TRBD1 (5 bases). The CDR3 is made up of 15 amino acids. In germline, CDR1 is SGHRS, CDR2 YFSETQ. With 0 bases removed from V and 0 bases from J, the gap between germline ends came to 8 bases. The CDR3 is CASSLVAGSTDTQYF. In DNA, the CDR3 is TGCGCCAGCAGCTTGGTCGCAGGGAGCACAGATACGCAGTATTTT.

The chain employs TRBV6-5 and TRBJ1-1, with D possibly TRBD1 on 6 matching bases. CDR3 length: 13 residues. V shed 6 bases and J shed 3 bases, with 11 bases lying between them. Looked up from germline, CDR1 is MNHEY and CDR2 is SVGAGI. CDR3 nucleotides: TGTGCCAGCAGCAGGAACAGGGACACTGAAGCTTTCTTT. Amino acid sequence: CASSRNRDTEAFF.

V and J are TRBV6-5 and TRBJ2-5; weak D call: TRBD1 (5 bases). The germline V and J ends were trimmed by 7 bases and 3 bases, with 12 bases remaining between them. Germline CDR1 reads MNHEY; CDR2 reads SVGAGI. The CDR3 covers 13 residues. The CDR3 reads CASKDSHKETQYF. The DNA of the CDR3 is TGTGCCAGCAAAGACAGCCACAAAGAGACCCAGTACTTC.

This clone appeared a few times. The V gene is TRBV10-2, the J gene TRBJ1-5, with D tentatively TRBD1 (6 bases). The CDR3 totals 13 residues. Germline values: CDR1 WSHSY, CDR2 SAAADI. V lost 4 bases, J lost 4 bases, and 8 bases lay in between. This CDR3 is CASSADRNQPQHF. The CDR3 DNA reads TGCGCCAGCAGTGCGGACAGAAATCAGCCCCAGCATTTT.

This clone appeared a few times. The gene calls are TRBV19 and TRBJ2-7; a possible D gene is TRBD2 (7 bases). V was pared by 3 bases and J by 0 bases, with 12 bases between. CDR1 and CDR2 (germline): LNHDA, SQIVND (reference sequence). The CDR3 length is 15 residues. CDR3 residues: CASSISGGSSYEQYF. The CDR3 bases are TGTGCCAGTAGTATTTCGGGGGGCAGCTCCTACGAGCAGTACTTC. The variable domain in full, completed from reference TRBV19 and TRBJ2-7, reads DGGITQSPKYLFRKEGQNVTLSCEQNLNHDAMYWYRQDPGQGLRLIYYSQIVNDFQKGDIAEGYSVSREKKESFPLTVTSAQKNPTAFYLCASSISGGSSYEQYFGPGTRLTVT.

The chain employs TRBV28 and TRBJ1-1; D might be TRBD1 (6 bases). Germline V CDR1 and CDR2: MDHEN, SYDVKM. The germline V and J ends were trimmed by 2 bases and 0 bases, with 10 bases remaining between them. This CDR3 contains 15 residues. The CDR3 loop is CASSLEQGLNTEAFF. CDR3 bases: TGTGCCAGCAGTTTAGAACAGGGTCTGAACACTGAAGCTTTCTTT.

Only one count was recorded for this clone. The rearrangement joins TRBV7-3 to TRBJ2-7; 11 bases map to TRBD1. The CDR3 spans 16 residues. V gave up 5 bases and J gave up 5 bases; unmatched junction bases: 11. The germline gives CDR1 SGHTA, CDR2 FQGTGA. The CDR3 spells CASSVGQGAFGDEQYF. CDR3 in DNA: TGTGCCAGCAGCGTCGGACAGGGGGCATTCGGGGACGAGCAGTACTTC.

In DNA form, the CDR3 reads TGTGCCAGCTCAGTCACAGGGGGCACAGATACGCAGTATTTT. Protein: CASSVTGGTDTQYF. The gene calls are TRBV18 and TRBJ2-3; TRBD1 matches at 7 bases. Per the germline V gene, CDR1 is KGHSH and CDR2 is LQKENI. This CDR3 is 14 amino acids long. V was pared by 5 bases and J by 1 base, with 3 bases of the junction left unmatched.

The chain links TRBV9 to TRBJ1-5; a weak D match, TRBD1 (5 bases). V gave up 0 bases and J gave up 6 bases, with 13 bases separating them. The CDR3 totals 15 residues. Germline loops: CDR1 SGDLS, CDR2 YYNGEE. This CDR3 is CASSVAGVSSQPQHF. In DNA form, the CDR3 reads TGTGCCAGCAGCGTAGCGGGGGTGAGTAGTCAGCCCCAGCATTTT.

The rearrangement joins TRBV19 to TRBJ2-5; no definite D call. Germline assignment: CDR1 LNHDA and CDR2 SQIVND (reference sequence). Trimming removed 4 bases from V and 5 bases from J, with 5 bases in between. The length of the CDR3 is 11 residues. CDR3 coding DNA: TGTGCCAGTAGTACCGGGGAGACCCAGTACTTC. It specifies CASSTGETQYF.

This clone has only one observation. Other DNA sequences in this specimen translate into the identical CDR3. This chain uses TRBV12-3 or TRBV12-4 with TRBJ1-2; tentatively, D is TRBD1 (5 bases). Trimming took off 3 bases at V and 0 bases at J, with 5 bases between the two ends. This CDR3 comprises 13 residues. Here the CDR3 reads CASSLGPNYGYTF. CDR3 bases: TGTGCCAGCAGTTTGGGGCCTAACTATGGCTACACCTTC.

The chain recombines TRBV7-9 with TRBJ2-5; maybe TRBD2 (6 bases). In germline, CDR1 is SEHNR, CDR2 FQNEAQ (reference sequence). The CDR3 is 16 residues long. Deletions cut 0 bases from V and 1 base from J, with 12 bases between. In nucleotides, the CDR3 is TGTGCCAGCAGCTTAGCGTACCGGGGGAGCCAAGAGACCCAGTACTTC. It encodes CASSLAYRGSQETQYF.

V usage is TRBV6-5 and J usage is TRBJ1-2, with 8 bases fitting TRBD1. Per germline, CDR1 MNHEY and CDR2 SVGAGI. CDR3 length: 13 amino acids. The V and J ends lost 6 bases and 3 bases, in that order; junction bases with no gene match: 3. CDR3 residues: CASRQGADYGYTF. DNA for the CDR3: TGTGCCAGCAGGCAGGGGGCCGACTATGGCTACACCTTC.

The table lists this clone with a count of one. V gene TRBV6-2 or TRBV6-3 combines with J gene TRBJ2-2, with a possible D match to TRBD2 (6 bases). Germline V CDR1 and CDR2: MNHEY, SVGEGT. The V gene lost 0 bases and the J gene lost 0 bases, with 14 bases spanning the gap. The CDR3 runs 18 residues. CDR3 in amino acids: CASSYSPGLTPNTGELFF. Here the CDR3 DNA reads TGTGCCAGCAGTTACTCCCCAGGACTAACCCCGAACACCGGGGAGCTGTTTTTT.

V is TRBV5-4 and J is TRBJ2-1; 10 bases map to TRBD2. This CDR3 comprises 17 residues. The trim removed 1 base at V and 7 bases at J, leaving 11 bases unmatched. Germline CDR1 reads SGHNT; CDR2 reads YYREEE (reference sequence). The CDR3 spells CASSLRSSGGRGNEQFF. Here the CDR3 DNA reads TGTGCCAGCAGCTTGAGGTCTAGCGGGGGCCGTGGGAATGAGCAGTTCTTC.

This chain connects TRBV6-2 or TRBV6-3 to TRBJ1-6; no reliable D call. V dropped 4 bases and J dropped 6 bases, with 13 bases sitting between them. From germline, CDR1 is MNHEY and CDR2 SVGEGT. This CDR3 contains 15 residues. The CDR3 loop reads CASSSSADTNSPLHF. CDR3 DNA sequence: TGTGCCAGCAGTTCCTCGGCAGATACTAATTCACCCCTCCACTTT.